This TCR beta chain was sequenced during a study of cytotoxic CD8 clonotypes in ibrutinib-treated CLL. Whole-study findings and limits: With treatment, public clonotypes, which were uncommon, either contracted or remained stable.

Generated by immunoSEQ multiplex PCR, the TCRdb table keeps only in-frame clones and is missing some. Of roughly 58,000 clones in the sample, roughly 49% were seen once. On this clone: Its antigen is unknown.

Germline loops: CDR1 SGHVS, CDR2 FNYEAQ. This CDR3 is built from 12 residues. Trimming shortened V by 0 bases and J by 8 bases, and 5 bases separated the two germline ends. V gene TRBV7-6 combines with J gene TRBJ2-1; no definite D call. The source is a human donor with chronic lymphocytic leukemia. Sequencing was performed on PBMCs, taken at disease progression, from a patient treated with ibrutinib. CDR3 in amino acids: CASSLAQYEQFF. The DNA of the CDR3 is TGTGCCAGCAGCTTAGCGCAGTATGAGCAGTTCTTC.